Listed below are T cell receptor beta chains from one sample, sequenced in a study of Ad26.COV2.S vaccination and SARS-CoV-2 variants. Libraries were prepared by immunoSEQ multiplex PCR; TCRdb keeps only in-frame clonotypes and omits some of them. The sample lists about 400,000 clones; 92% were seen once. This sample comprised peripheral blood, obtained in a trial of Ad26.COV2.S vaccine versus placebo. Every receptor here comes from a person between 18 and 59 years old who received the Ad26.COV2.S COVID-19 vaccine or a placebo. Each CDR3 is given with its conserved first and last residue. The order of the fields is D gene, J gene, clone size, V gene, CDR3 protein, CDR3 DNA. D genes are given only for firm matches. Only some rows state a clone size, as once, few, many or a class for expanded clones.

TRBD2 TRBJ2-3 NA TRBV9 CASSVGSGYGTDTQYF TGTGCCAGCAGCGTTGGTAGCGGGTACGGCACAGATACGCAGTATTTT
NA TRBJ2-1 NA TRBV4-3 CASSHLNNLRDEQFF TGCGCCAGCAGCCACCTAAATAATTTGAGGGATGAGCAGTTCTTC
NA TRBJ2-7 once TRBV3-1/TRBV3-2 CASSQLTKIGRGSGEQYF TGTGCCAGCAGCCAACTGACCAAAATAGGACGTGGGTCTGGCGAGCAGTACTTC
TRBD1 TRBJ2-7 NA TRBV6-1 CASSEGGQGIYEQYF TGTGCCAGCAGTGAAGGGGGACAGGGTATCTACGAGCAGTACTTC
TRBD1 TRBJ1-6 few TRBV5-1 CASSLLPGTGPSPLHF TGCGCCAGCAGCTTACTTCCCGGGACAGGGCCTTCACCCCTCCACTTT
NA TRBJ1-2 NA TRBV7-8 CASSLAGGTHYGYTF TGTGCCAGCAGCTTAGCGGGGGGGACCCACTATGGCTACACCTTC
TRBD2 TRBJ2-3 NA TRBV29-1 CSVAGGDTDTQYF TGCAGCGTTGCCGGGGGGGACACAGATACGCAGTATTTT
NA TRBJ1-1 NA TRBV6-6 CASTQRATGEAFF TGTGCCAGCACTCAAAGGGCAACCGGTGAAGCTTTCTTT
NA TRBJ1-5 NA TRBV7-2 CASSLGFEEQPQHF TGTGCCAGCAGCTTAGGTTTTGAGGAACAGCCCCAGCATTTT
TRBD1 TRBJ1-6 NA TRBV19 CASGTARSPLHF TGTGCCAGTGGGACAGCTCGTTCACCCCTCCACTTT
TRBD2 TRBJ2-5 NA TRBV6-2/TRBV6-3 CASSSSRGAKETQYF TGTGCCAGCAGTTCCTCGCGGGGGGCTAAAGAGACCCAGTACTTC
NA TRBJ1-5 NA TRBV9 CASSVGGLNQPQHF TGTGCCAGCAGCGTAGGTGGACTCAATCAGCCCCAGCATTTT
NA TRBJ2-6 NA TRBV28 CASSFGANVLTF TGTGCCAGCAGTTTTGGGGCCAACGTCCTGACTTTC
NA TRBJ1-2 NA TRBV9 CASSVGKGQQGYTF TGTGCCAGCAGCGTCGGAAAAGGGCAGCAAGGCTACACCTTC
NA TRBJ2-5 many TRBV7-2 CASIPVAGLETQYF TGTGCCAGCATCCCGGTGGCAGGTTTGGAGACCCAGTACTTC
NA TRBJ2-5 NA TRBV18 CASSPPGPQETQYF TGTGCCAGCTCACCCCCGGGACCACAAGAGACCCAGTACTTC
TRBD1 TRBJ2-3 NA TRBV28 CASSGGRRGSTDTQYF TGTGCCAGCAGTGGGGGTCGCAGGGGGAGCACAGATACGCAGTATTTT
TRBD1 TRBJ2-2 NA TRBV27 CASSFVARTGDFWGELFF TGTGCCAGCAGTTTTGTGGCAAGGACAGGGGATTTTTGGGGGGAGCTGTTTTTT
NA TRBJ1-1 once TRBV29-1 CSVEEMNTEAFF TGCAGCGTTGAGGAGATGAACACTGAAGCTTTCTTT
NA TRBJ1-1 NA TRBV9 CASSVGPGGGGTEAFF TGTGCCAGCAGCGTAGGGCCAGGCGGCGGTGGCACTGAAGCTTTCTTT
NA TRBJ2-5 NA TRBV15 CATSISPETQYF TGTGCCACCAGCATTAGCCCAGAGACCCAGTACTTC
NA TRBJ1-2 NA TRBV4-1 CASSQGQQAGYTF TGCGCCAGCAGCCAAGGGCAGCAAGCTGGCTACACCTTC
NA TRBJ1-6 NA TRBV25-1 CASSGKGSSYNSPLHF TGTGCCAGCAGTGGGAAAGGGAGCTCCTATAATTCACCCCTCCACTTT
NA TRBJ1-6 NA TRBV3-1/TRBV3-2 CASSQEEGGEVNSPLHF TGTGCCAGCAGCCAAGAAGAAGGGGGAGAAGTTAATTCACCCCTCCACTTT
NA TRBJ2-7 NA TRBV7-2 CASSLEAGTYEQYF TGTGCCAGCAGCTTAGAGGCAGGGACCTACGAGCAGTACTTC
NA TRBJ1-5 NA TRBV4-1 CASSHRYGQTQYQPQHF TGCGCCAGCAGCCACCGCTACGGACAGACACAATATCAGCCCCAGCATTTT
NA TRBJ1-5 NA TRBV5-1 CASSFGGGQPQHF TGCGCCAGCAGCTTCGGAGGCGGACAGCCCCAGCATTTT
NA TRBJ2-7 once TRBV7-9 CASSPLTLERGFAYEQYF TGTGCCAGCAGCCCTCTTACGCTCGAACGGGGGTTTGCCTACGAGCAGTACTTC
NA TRBJ1-1 NA TRBV7-9 CASSLEVNTEAFF TGTGCCAGCAGCTTAGAGGTGAACACTGAAGCTTTCTTT
NA TRBJ1-2 NA TRBV6-5 CASSYSNSKLNYGYTF TGTGCCAGCAGTTACTCGAATTCCAAGTTGAACTATGGCTACACCTTC
NA TRBJ2-7 NA TRBV19 CASSIINSYEQYF TGTGCCAGTAGTATTATAAACAGCTACGAGCAGTACTTC
NA TRBJ1-4 NA TRBV20-1 CSASTWPPNEKLFF TGCAGTGCTAGTACATGGCCTCCTAATGAAAAACTGTTTTTT
NA TRBJ1-1 NA TRBV18 CASSPSTGANTEAFF TGTGCCAGCTCACCCTCCACAGGAGCGAACACTGAAGCTTTCTTT
NA TRBJ1-5 NA TRBV6-5 CASSLRRGNQPQHF TGTGCCAGCAGTCTTCGAAGGGGAAATCAGCCCCAGCATTTT
NA TRBJ2-5 few TRBV5-1 CASSLVANQETQYF TGCGCCAGCAGCTTGGTCGCGAATCAAGAGACCCAGTACTTC
TRBD1 TRBJ1-1 NA TRBV19 CASRPGQGARTEAFF TGTGCCAGTAGGCCCGGACAGGGGGCGCGAACTGAAGCTTTCTTT
NA TRBJ1-4 NA TRBV9 CASSVGEGKDDEKLFF TGTGCCAGCAGCGTAGGTGAGGGTAAGGATGATGAAAAACTGTTTTTT
TRBD2 TRBJ2-1 NA TRBV7-2 CASSRAGAYNEQFF TGTGCCAGCAGCAGAGCGGGGGCGTACAATGAGCAGTTCTTC
TRBD2 TRBJ2-5 NA TRBV24-1 CATSDLRAGAQYF TGTGCCACCAGTGATTTGCGGGCGGGGGCCCAGTACTTC
NA TRBJ2-1 NA TRBV5-1 CVSSLKPSRSYNEQFF TGCGTCAGCAGCTTGAAGCCCAGCCGCTCCTACAATGAGCAGTTCTTC
NA TRBJ2-3 NA TRBV20-1 CSASGPDTQYF TGCAGTGCATCCGGCCCAGATACGCAGTATTTT
NA TRBJ1-1 NA TRBV12-3/TRBV12-4 CASSFYWNTEAFF TGTGCCAGCAGTTTCTACTGGAACACTGAAGCTTTCTTT
NA TRBJ1-5 NA TRBV5-1 CASSLVGGYNQPQHF TGCGCCAGCAGCTTGGTGGGGGGTTACAATCAGCCCCAGCATTTT
NA TRBJ2-4 NA TRBV19 CASSIGLGLAKNIQYF TGTGCCAGTAGTATAGGTTTAGGACTAGCCAAAAACATTCAGTACTTC
NA TRBJ1-1 NA TRBV29-1 CSVDQITEAFF TGCAGCGTTGACCAGATCACTGAAGCTTTCTTT
NA TRBJ1-6 NA TRBV28 CASSAPGRGVSPLHF TGTGCCAGCAGCGCACCGGGCAGGGGAGTTTCACCCCTCCACTTT
NA TRBJ2-5 NA TRBV15 CATSRGGTIGWETQYF TGTGCCACCAGCAGAGGAGGTACAATCGGTTGGGAGACCCAGTACTTC
NA TRBJ2-3 NA TRBV5-1 CASSYSGEDTQYF TGCGCCAGCAGCTACAGCGGCGAAGATACGCAGTATTTT
TRBD1 TRBJ1-6 NA TRBV25-1 CAISTGVDNSPLHF TGTGCCATTTCGACAGGGGTCGATAATTCACCCCTCCACTTT
NA TRBJ1-2 NA TRBV7-9 CASSLVQGTYGYTF TGTGCCAGCAGCTTAGTACAGGGCACCTATGGCTACACCTTC
NA TRBJ1-5 NA TRBV6-2/TRBV6-3 CASSGQFSNQPQHF TGTGCCAGCAGCGGACAGTTTAGCAATCAGCCCCAGCATTTT
TRBD1 TRBJ2-1 NA TRBV11-3 CASSYRDSYNEQFF TGTGCCAGCAGCTACCGGGACAGTTACAATGAGCAGTTCTTC
NA TRBJ2-5 NA TRBV12-5 CASGFGSEETQYF TGTGCTAGTGGTTTTGGGTCGGAGGAGACCCAGTACTTC
NA TRBJ2-7 NA TRBV6-5 CASAPDRDEQYF TGTGCCAGCGCCCCGGACCGGGACGAGCAGTACTTC